Each of the 20 T cell receptor beta chains below was sequenced from the same sample in a study of blood T cell repertoires in COVID-19. The method was immunoSEQ multiplex PCR; TCRdb's version includes in-frame clones alone and lacks a portion of them. The sample has 310,000 or so clones; 80% to 90% are singletons. Sequencing used PBMCs or T cells enriched from blood (not recorded which). The receptor set was obtained from a woman aged 18-35 years who had recovered from COVID-19.

This clone has only one observation. The gene calls are TRBV6-6 and TRBJ1-1, with D hard to call. Per germline, CDR1 MNHNY and CDR2 SVGAGI (reference sequence). CDR3 length: 14 amino acids. Trimming took 0 bases from V and 2 from J, leaving 7 bases between them. CDR3 in DNA: TGTGCCAGCAGTTACTCGGGGAGAAACACTGAAGCTTTCTTT. Translating it yields CASSYSGRNTEAFF.

This rearrangement joins TRBV28 to TRBJ1-6; 8 positions agree with TRBD1. Germline V gene sequence: CDR1 MDHEN, CDR2 SYDVKM. J gave up 14 bases and V 3 bases, and 18 bases lay outside the gene matches. The CDR3 length is 17 residues. For the CDR3, the DNA is TGTGCCAGCAGTTTCCCTAACTCCGGGACAGGTTTCTTGTCCCTCCACTTT. The encoded protein is CASSFPNSGTGFLSLHF.

The genes are TRBV19 and TRBJ1-1; D ambiguous. The length of the CDR3 is 13 residues. Trimming stripped 6 bases from V and 0 bases from J, with 8 bases between. Germline loops: CDR1 LNHDA, CDR2 SQIVND (reference sequence). This CDR3 is CASSSSMNTEAFF. Written as DNA, the CDR3 is TGTGCCAGTAGCTCCTCTATGAACACTGAAGCTTTCTTT.

V is TRBV7-9 and J is TRBJ2-7, with D possibly being TRBD1 (5 bases). Germline CDR1 and CDR2: SEHNR and FQNEAQ (reference sequence). The CDR3 extends over 13 amino acids. Trimming removed 8 bases from V and 2 bases from J, with 13 bases in between. The CDR3 sequence is CASGAAETYEQYF. Here the CDR3 DNA reads TGTGCCAGCGGGGCCGCGGAGACCTACGAGCAGTACTTC.

The J gene is TRBJ1-1, the V gene TRBV2; D is undetermined. The V end lost 3 bases, the J end lost 3 bases, and 14 bases lay between the germline ends. The CDR3 has 15 residues. Germline CDR1 reads SNHLY; CDR2 reads FYNNEI. The CDR3 here is CASSDTRPPDTEAFF. The CDR3 nucleotides read TGTGCCAGCAGTGATACCCGCCCCCCGGACACTGAAGCTTTCTTT.

The rearrangement links TRBV4-3 to TRBJ2-1; TRBD2 aligns across 7 bases. This CDR3 comprises 16 residues. After removal of 0 bases from V and 4 bases from J, the junction contained 6 bases not matched to a gene. Germline V gives CDR1 LGHNA, CDR2 YSLEER. The chain's CDR3 is CASSQDGGSRYNEQFF. CDR3 in DNA: TGCGCCAGCAGCCAAGATGGCGGGAGTAGATACAATGAGCAGTTCTTC.

The V call is TRBV5-4, the J call TRBJ1-2; possibly TRBD1 for D (5 bases). The germline V gene has CDR1 SGHNT and CDR2 YYREEE (reference sequence). The CDR3 spans 13 residues. With 1 base removed from V and 4 bases from J, the gap between germline ends came to 8 bases. Here the CDR3 DNA reads TGTGCCAGCAGCTTGACAGGCACCTATGGCTACACCTTC. Amino acids: CASSLTGTYGYTF.

The rearrangement joins TRBV12-3 or TRBV12-4 to TRBJ1-6, with TRBD1 matching 7 bases. The CDR3 covers 12 residues. V shed 6 bases and J 9 bases; nucleotides not matched to a gene: 2. The CDR3 DNA reads TGTGCCAGCAGGCCAGGGGGTTCACCCCTCCACTTT. Amino acids: CASRPGGSPLHF.

CDR3 bases: TGTGCCACCAGTGGCCAAACTGGACAGGTCGATTCCCCCTATGGCTACACCTTC. Its protein product is CATSGQTGQVDSPYGYTF. This rearrangement joins TRBV24-1 to TRBJ1-2, with 7 nucleotides matching TRBD1. CDR3 length equals 18 residues. The V segment lost 5 bases and the J segment 4 bases; nucleotides outside the gene matches: 18. Germline V gene data show CDR1 as KGHDR and CDR2 as SFDVKD.

This clone was seen a few times. The chain employs TRBV6-2 or TRBV6-3 and TRBJ2-1, with 11 bases identical to TRBD2. CDR1 is MNHEY, CDR2 SVGEGT, per germline. This CDR3 contains 15 residues. Trimming took 2 bases from V and 8 from J; bases not matched to a gene: 5. The CDR3 DNA follows: TGTGCCAGCAGTTACCTATTAGCGGGAGGGCATGAGCAGTTCTTC. Translation: CASSYLLAGGHEQFF.

The count of this clone is one. The V call is TRBV5-4, the J call TRBJ2-7; no clear D. The CDR3 covers 14 residues. V lost 0 bases to trimming and J lost 7 bases, with 14 bases between them. Germline V lookup: CDR1 SGHNT, CDR2 YYREEE (reference sequence). DNA for the CDR3: TGTGCCAGCAGCTTGGAGACACGCAGTAGAGAGCAGTACTTC. Its translation: CASSLETRSREQYF.

The gene calls are TRBV18 and TRBJ1-2, with 12 bases identical to TRBD1. The germline V gene encodes CDR1 KGHSH and CDR2 LQKENI. This CDR3 has 15 residues. V lost 2 bases, J lost 8 bases, and 6 bases stayed unmatched. The CDR3 spells CASSPGTGGAWGYTF. The CDR3 DNA reads as TGTGCCAGCTCACCAGGGACAGGGGGCGCGTGGGGCTACACCTTC.

The rearrangement uses TRBV9 and TRBJ1-1; TRBD1 agrees at 11 bases. V lost 3 bases, J lost 1 base, and 5 bases stayed unmatched. Germline loops: CDR1 SGDLS, CDR2 YYNGEE. The CDR3 covers 16 residues. Written as DNA, the CDR3 is TGTGCCAGCAGCGAGGACAGGGGGCTTCGGAACACTGAAGCTTTCTTT. Protein: CASSEDRGLRNTEAFF. The complete variable domain, with remaining parts taken from reference TRBV9 and TRBJ1-1, reads DSGVTQTPKHLITATGQRVTLRCSPRSGDLSVYWYQQSLDQGLQFLIQYYNGEERAKGNILERFSAQQFPDLHSELNLSSLELGDSALYFCASSEDRGLRNTEAFFGQGTRLTVV.

The chain couples TRBV28 to TRBJ1-5; D gene ambiguous. Germline V CDR1 and CDR2: MDHEN, SYDVKM. Trimming removed 1 base at V and 6 bases at J, with 7 bases between. The CDR3 has 13 amino acids. CDR3: CASSLFAGQPQHF. The DNA for the CDR3 is TGTGCCAGCAGTTTATTTGCGGGTCAGCCCCAGCATTTT.

The chain carries TRBV20-1 and TRBJ1-3, with a tentative D call TRBD1 (6 bases). This CDR3 contains 13 residues. Germline V lookup: CDR1 DFQATT, CDR2 SNEGSKA (reference sequence). Trimming pared 3 bases from V and 4 bases from J, leaving 10 bases between. The CDR3 DNA follows: TGCAGTGCTAGTAATACAGGGGGAAACACCATATATTTT. Its translation: CSASNTGGNTIYF.

This sequence joins TRBV7-7 and TRBJ2-7; the D is unclear. The CDR3 consists of 14 residues. V lost 3 bases to trimming and J lost 0 bases, with 9 bases between them. Per the germline V gene, CDR1 is SSHAT and CDR2 is FNYEAQ (reference sequence). In DNA, the CDR3 is TGTGCCAGCAGCTTGAACACCAACTCCTACGAGCAGTACTTC. It specifies CASSLNTNSYEQYF.

The chain uses TRBV15 and TRBJ2-7; 9 positions match TRBD1. Trimming at V came to 1 base and at J to 2 bases, leaving 6 bases not matched to a gene. The CDR3 has 16 residues. The germline gives CDR1 LNHNV, CDR2 YYDKDF (reference sequence). The CDR3 loop is CATSRGSGTGPYEQYF. The CDR3, as DNA: TGTGCCACCAGCAGAGGTTCCGGGACAGGGCCCTACGAGCAGTACTTC.

The chain links TRBV7-2 to TRBJ1-1; the match to TRBD1 covers 7 bases. Germline V gene lookup returns CDR1 SGHTA and CDR2 FQGNSA. The CDR3 is 15 residues long. J lost 1 base, V lost 5 bases, and 7 bases had no gene match. CDR3 nucleotides: TGTGCCAGCAGCCCTACGACAGGGAGGAACACTGAAGCTTTCTTT. This translates into CASSPTTGRNTEAFF.

The chain links TRBV6-5 to TRBJ2-3; 7 bases fit TRBD1. This CDR3 has 15 residues. The trim removed 7 bases at V and 4 bases at J, leaving 11 bases unmatched. CDR1 and CDR2 (germline): MNHEY, SVGAGI. This CDR3 is CASTGTGDLADTQYF. CDR3 coding DNA: TGTGCCAGCACGGGTACAGGGGATCTCGCAGATACGCAGTATTTT.

This clone was observed a few times. This chain connects TRBV5-8 to TRBJ2-7; D might be TRBD1 (6 bases). The CDR3 covers 17 residues. The V gene's germline CDR1 is SGHTS and CDR2 YDEGEE. Trimming removed 4 bases at V and 2 bases at J, with 22 bases between. CDR3: CASSTGQTRVTTYEQYF. CDR3 DNA: TGTGCCAGCAGCACCGGACAGACCAGGGTTACCACCTACGAGCAGTACTTC.